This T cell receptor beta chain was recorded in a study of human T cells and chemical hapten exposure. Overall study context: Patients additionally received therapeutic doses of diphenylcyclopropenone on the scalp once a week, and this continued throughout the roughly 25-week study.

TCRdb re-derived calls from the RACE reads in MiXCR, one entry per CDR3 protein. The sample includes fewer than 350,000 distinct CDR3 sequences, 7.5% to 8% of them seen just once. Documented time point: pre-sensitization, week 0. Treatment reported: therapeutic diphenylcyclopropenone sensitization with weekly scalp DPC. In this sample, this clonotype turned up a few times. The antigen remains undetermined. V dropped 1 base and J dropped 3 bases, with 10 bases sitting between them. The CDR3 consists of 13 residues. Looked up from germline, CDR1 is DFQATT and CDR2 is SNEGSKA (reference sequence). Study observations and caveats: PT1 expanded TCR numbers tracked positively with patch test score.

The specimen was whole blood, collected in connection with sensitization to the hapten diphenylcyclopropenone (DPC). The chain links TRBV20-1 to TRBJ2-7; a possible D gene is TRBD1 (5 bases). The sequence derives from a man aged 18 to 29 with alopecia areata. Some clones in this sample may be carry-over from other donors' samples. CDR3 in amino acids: CSARGTDNYEQYF. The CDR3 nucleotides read TGCAGTGCTAGAGGGACGGACAACTACGAGCAGTACTTC.